The subject of this entry is one T cell receptor (beta chain). The data originate from a study of blood T cell repertoires in COVID-19. Only in-frame clones appear in the TCRdb table, and some are missing; sequencing was by immunoSEQ multiplex PCR. Of 250,000 to 300,000 clones detected, 80% to 90% appear once; the ten largest clones hold 1.5% to 2%. CDR1 is SGHRS, CDR2 YFSETQ, per germline. Deletions cut 2 bases from V and 4 bases from J, with 16 bases between. The CDR3 loop spans 15 amino acids. Cohort assignment relied on participant-reported clinical history. The genes are TRBV5-1 and TRBJ2-7; D may be TRBD2 (7 bases). The source of this sequence is a woman aged 45 to 65 who had recovered from COVID-19. The sequenced material came from PBMCs or T cells enriched from blood (not recorded which). CDR3 nucleotides: TGCGCCAGCAGCTTAAGGGGGGGAGCCGGGTACGAGCAGTACTTC. Its protein is CASSLRGGAGYEQYF.